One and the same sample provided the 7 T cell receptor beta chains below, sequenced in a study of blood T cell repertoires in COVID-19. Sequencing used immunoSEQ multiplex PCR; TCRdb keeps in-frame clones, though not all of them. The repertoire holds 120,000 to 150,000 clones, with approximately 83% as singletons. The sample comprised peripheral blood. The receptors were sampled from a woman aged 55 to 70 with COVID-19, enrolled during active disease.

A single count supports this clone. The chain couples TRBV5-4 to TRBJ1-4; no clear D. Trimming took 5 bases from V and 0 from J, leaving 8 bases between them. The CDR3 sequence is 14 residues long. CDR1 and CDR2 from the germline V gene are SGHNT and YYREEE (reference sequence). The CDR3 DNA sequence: TGTGCCAGCAGTTCCCTTCCAACTAATGAAAAACTGTTTTTT. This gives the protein CASSSLPTNEKLFF.

The CDR3 protein is CASSGASGLSTDTQYF. DNA of the CDR3: TGTGCCAGCAGTGGGGCTAGCGGGCTTAGCACAGATACGCAGTATTTT. The chain couples TRBV2 to TRBJ2-3; TRBD2 matches 8 bases. The germline gives CDR1 SNHLY, CDR2 FYNNEI. Trimming removed 4 bases from V and 0 bases from J; junction bases left unmatched: 6. This CDR3 has 16 residues.

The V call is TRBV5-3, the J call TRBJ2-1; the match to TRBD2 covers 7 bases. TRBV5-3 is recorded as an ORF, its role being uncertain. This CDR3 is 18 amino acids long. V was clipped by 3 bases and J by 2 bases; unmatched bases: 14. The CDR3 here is CARSYSFRGVSAYNEQFF. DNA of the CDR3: TGTGCCAGAAGCTATAGCTTCCGGGGGGTCTCTGCCTACAATGAGCAGTTCTTC.

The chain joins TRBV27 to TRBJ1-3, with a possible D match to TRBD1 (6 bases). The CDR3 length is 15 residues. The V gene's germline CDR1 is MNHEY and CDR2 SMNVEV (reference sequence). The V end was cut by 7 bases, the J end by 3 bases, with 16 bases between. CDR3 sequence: CASTSGRGIGNTIYF. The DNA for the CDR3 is TGTGCCAGCACCTCCGGCAGGGGCATTGGAAACACCATATATTTT.

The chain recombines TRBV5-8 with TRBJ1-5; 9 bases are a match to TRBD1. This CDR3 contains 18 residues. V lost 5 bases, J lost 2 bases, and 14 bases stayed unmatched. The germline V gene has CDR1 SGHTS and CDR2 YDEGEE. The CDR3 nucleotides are TGTGCCAGCAGTTCTCGGGACAGGGATATTATCGGCAATCAGCCCCAGCATTTT. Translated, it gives CASSSRDRDIIGNQPQHF.

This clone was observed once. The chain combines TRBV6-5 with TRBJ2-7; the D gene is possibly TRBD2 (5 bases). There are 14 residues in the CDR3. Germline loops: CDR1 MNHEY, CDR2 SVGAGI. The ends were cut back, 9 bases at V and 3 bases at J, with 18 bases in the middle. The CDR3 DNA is TGTGCCAGTCACACTACCGGAGGTTTCTACGAGCAGTACTTC. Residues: CASHTTGGFYEQYF.

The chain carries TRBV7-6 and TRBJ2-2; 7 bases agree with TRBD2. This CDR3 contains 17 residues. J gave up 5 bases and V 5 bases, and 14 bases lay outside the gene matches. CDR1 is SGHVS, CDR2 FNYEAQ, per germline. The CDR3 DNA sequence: TGTGCCAGCAGCGGCCGGGGGGTCCTCGGCGCAACCGGGGAGCTGTTTTTT. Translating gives CASSGRGVLGATGELFF.